This TCR beta chain was found in a study of blood T cell repertoires in COVID-19. Across the whole study: T cells, B-cell-depleted T cells, or PBMCs supplied cDNA or gDNA.

The data were produced by immunoSEQ multiplex PCR, yet TCRdb's version contains in-frame clones alone and is incomplete. The sample contains over 150,000 clones, approximately 84% of which appear only once. This CDR3 region has 15 residues. V shed 5 bases and J shed 4 bases, with 15 bases lying between them. CDR1 is SGHTA and CDR2 is FQGNSA in the germline V gene. The clonotype comes from a man aged 18 to 29 with active or convalescent COVID-19. The V and J genes are TRBV7-2 and TRBJ1-3, with D possibly matching TRBD1 (5 bases). The sample taken for sequencing was peripheral blood. The CDR3 coding sequence is TGTGCCAGCAGCCCCGGCAGCACAGGAGGAAACACCATATATTTT. Amino acid sequence: CASSPGSTGGNTIYF. Full variable domain (outside the CDR3, taken from reference TRBV7-2 and TRBJ1-3): GAGVSQSPSNKVTEKGKDVELRCDPISGHTALYWYRQSLGQGLEFLIYFQGNSAPDKSGLPSDRFSAERTGGSVSTLTIQRTQQEDSAVYLCASSPGSTGGNTIYFGEGSWLTVV.